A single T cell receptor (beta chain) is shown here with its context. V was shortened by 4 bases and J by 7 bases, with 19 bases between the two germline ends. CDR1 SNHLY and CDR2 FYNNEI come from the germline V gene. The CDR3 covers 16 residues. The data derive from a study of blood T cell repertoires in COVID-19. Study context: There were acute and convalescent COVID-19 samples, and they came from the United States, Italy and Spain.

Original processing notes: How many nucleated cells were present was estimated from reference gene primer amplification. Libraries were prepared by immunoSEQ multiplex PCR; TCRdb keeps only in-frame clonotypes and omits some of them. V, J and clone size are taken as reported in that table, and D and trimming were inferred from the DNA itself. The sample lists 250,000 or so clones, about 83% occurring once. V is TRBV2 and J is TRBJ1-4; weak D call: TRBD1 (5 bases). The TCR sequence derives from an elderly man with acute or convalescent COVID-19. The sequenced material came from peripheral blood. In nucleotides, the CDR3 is TGTGCCAGCAGTGTACGGCGGACACAGATGGGTGAAAAACTGTTTTTT. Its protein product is CASSVRRTQMGEKLFF.